One sample yielded the 5 T cell receptor beta chains listed below, sequenced in a study of tumor and adjacent non-tumor tissue in lung cancer. Three rounds of nested PCR, following a modified ARM-PCR protocol, produced the TCRbeta library. TCRdb re-analysed the multiplex PCR reads in MiXCR, keeping a single row per CDR3 protein. The sample lists some 93,000 distinct CDR3 sequences, just over 65% occurring once. No cell sorting was done before RNA was extracted from the tissue. The specimen was lung tumor tissue. The receptor set was obtained from a man aged 60-69 years with non-small cell lung cancer.

For the CDR3, the DNA is TGTGCCAGCAGCCCTGGCAACGCCTACGAGCAGTACTTC. Protein product: CASSPGNAYEQYF. V gene TRBV11-2 combines with J gene TRBJ2-7; no clear D gene. The CDR3 runs 13 residues. Between the trimmed V and J ends, which lost 5 bases and 2 bases, there was a span of 10 bases. Germline CDR1 and CDR2: SGHAT and FQNNGV.

Worth noting for this clonotype: This may be a read error, as it is one base from a much larger clone. The V call is TRBV20-1, the J call TRBJ2-1; D is unresolved. Germline V gene data show CDR1 as DFQATT and CDR2 as SNEGSKA (reference sequence). The CDR3 length is 14 residues. CDR3 protein: CSARGLAGVHEKFF. The CDR3 nucleotides read TGCAGTGCTAGAGGTTTAGCAGGCGTCCATGAGAAGTTCTTC.

This clonotype appeared many times. The rearrangement links TRBV5-4 to TRBJ1-2, with TRBD1 matching 7 bases. CDR1 is SGHNT, CDR2 YYREEE, per germline (reference sequence). The CDR3 runs to 18 residues. The junction had 12 bases not matched to a gene; V was cut back by 0 bases and J by 1 base. CDR3 nucleotide sequence: TGTGCCAGCAGCTTGGGGCCCTTACAGGGGACCTTTAACTATGGCTACACCTTC. Protein product: CASSLGPLQGTFNYGYTF.

A note on this clonotype: Its ends do not fully match the called genes, so a read error is possible. The chain uses TRBV10-3 and TRBJ1-5; TRBD1 is a possible D gene (5 bases). The CDR3 sequence is 13 residues long. Germline CDR1 is ENHRY and CDR2 is SYGVKD. CDR3: CAISERGNQSQHF. The CDR3 DNA sequence: TGTGCCATCAGTGAGAGGGGTAACCAGTCCCAGCATTTC.

In the case of this clonotype: One base away lies a much larger clone, so this may be a sequencing read error. The chain uses TRBV7-9 and TRBJ1-3; tentative D call: TRBD1 (5 bases). Looked up from germline, CDR1 is SEHNR and CDR2 is FQNEAQ (reference sequence). V shed 4 bases and J shed 0 bases, with 19 bases lying between them. CDR3 length: 18 amino acids. In DNA form, the CDR3 reads TGTGCCAGCAGCTCAGCCACCGGGGCCCAGGCCTCTGGAAACACCATATATTTT. As protein: CASSSATGAQASGNTIYF.